This TCR beta chain was profiled in a study of blood T cell repertoires in COVID-19 (dated by TCRdb to 2020 to 2021). For the wider study: The collaborator samples originated in the United States, Italy and Spain and spanned the acute and convalescent phases of COVID-19. The samples were drawn from the first 160 participants of the ongoing ImmuneRACE study and from some 1,300 subjects provided by 6 global collaborators. The repertoires were released in a freely available public database meant as a resource for research on the immune response to SARS-CoV-2. The dataset comprised deeply sampled blood TCRbeta repertoires from subjects exposed to, actively infected with, or recovered from COVID-19. The material from the prospective study consisted of cDNA or gDNA derived from T cells, B-cell-depleted T cells, or PBMCs. Sample metadata almost always included a de-identified subject ID, COVID-19 status, age in years and sex. HLA class I and class II types, where available, came from metadata supplied by the sample provider rather than from assay-based typing.

What the research found in general, with its limitations: Clinical and demographic metadata were provided uncurated, with the amount varying by source and participant.

Notes on this clone: Its cognate antigen has yet to be identified. No much larger clonotype is one base removed from it; base qualities were not supplied.

Collaborating institutions collected whole blood in K2EDTA tubes following their own protocols. For TCRbeta analysis, collaborators shipped samples as frozen whole blood, isolated PBMCs, or DNA extracted from either of those sample types. The CDR1 and CDR2 encoded by the germline V gene are MNHEY and SVGEGT. The V and J ends are trimmed by 4 bases and 10 bases, leaving 17 bases between them. The CDR3 runs 15 residues from the cysteine to the phenylalanine. Solely the CDR3 DNA is kept, with 45 bases framed from the first base. The immunoSEQ Assay, a bias-controlled multiplex PCR, was used to amplify TCRbeta CDR3 regions from genomic DNA. In the authors' own workflow: Within the assay, amplification of reference gene primers was used to estimate how many nucleated cells each sample contained. To quantify the absolute abundance of each unique TCRbeta CDR3 rearrangement, sequence reads were collapsed and filtered. Productive Simpson clonality was computed per sample as the square root of Simpson's diversity index over productive rearrangements. In TCRdb, the immuneACCESS table is reduced to in-frame sequences with V and J assigned. These tables do not hold every clone; where another copy was compared, an unresolved V gene accounts for under half, and the others remain unexplained. V, J and clone size are those of that table, while D and trimming were read from the DNA. The sample table records approximately 100,000 clones; about 85% of these occur just once. The top ten clones comprise 2.5% to 3.5% of the sample.

Sequencing was performed on peripheral blood. The chain links TRBV6-2 or TRBV6-3 with TRBJ1-6; TRBD1 might be the D gene, on 6 matching bases. This TCR derives from a man between 50 and 59 years old in a cohort sampled during active COVID-19. Here is the DNA: TGTGCCAGCAGTTTTGTCGGACAGATCGGCTCACCCCTCCACTTT. Its translation reads: CASSFVGQIGSPLHF.